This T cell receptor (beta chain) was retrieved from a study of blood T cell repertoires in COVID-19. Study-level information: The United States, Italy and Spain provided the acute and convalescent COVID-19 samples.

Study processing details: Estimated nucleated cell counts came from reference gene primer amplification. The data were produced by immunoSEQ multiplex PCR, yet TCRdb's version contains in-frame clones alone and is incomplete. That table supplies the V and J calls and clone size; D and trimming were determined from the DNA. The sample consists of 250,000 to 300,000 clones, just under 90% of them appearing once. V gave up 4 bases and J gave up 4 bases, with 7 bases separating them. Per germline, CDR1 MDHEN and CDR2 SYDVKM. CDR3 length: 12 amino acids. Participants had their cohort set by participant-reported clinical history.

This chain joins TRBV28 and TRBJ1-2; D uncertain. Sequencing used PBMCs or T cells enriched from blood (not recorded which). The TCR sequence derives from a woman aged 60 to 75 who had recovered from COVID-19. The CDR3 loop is CASSWAGYGYTF. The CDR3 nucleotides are TGTGCCAGCAGTTGGGCAGGCTATGGCTACACCTTC.